Shown below are 10 T cell receptor beta chains from a single sample sequenced in a study of T cell responses to AZD1222 COVID-19 vaccine (dated by TCRdb to about 2021). Libraries came from the immunoSEQ multiplex PCR assay. TCRdb's version of the immuneACCESS table is confined to in-frame rearrangements and falls short of the full clone set. An unresolved V gene accounts for under half of the shortfall where checked; the remainder is of unknown origin. The sample table records approximately 140,000 clones; 93% of these occur just once. The top ten clones comprise more than 4.5% of the sample. The time point label, as the study defines it: baseline before first vaccination. The starting material was peripheral blood, obtained on day 0 of AZD1222 vaccination. The receptors originated from an adult in good health.

The chain recombines TRBV5-4 with TRBJ1-1; 12 nucleotides agree with TRBD1. The V segment lost 3 bases and the J segment 5 bases; nucleotides outside the gene matches: 5. CDR1 is SGHNT and CDR2 is YYREEE in the germline V gene (reference sequence). The CDR3 has 15 amino acids. The CDR3 DNA reads TGTGCCAGCAGCTCGGGGGACAGGGGGCGAACTGAAGCTTTCTTT. This codes for CASSSGDRGRTEAFF.

The V and J genes are TRBV14 and TRBJ1-1; D is unclear. In germline, CDR1 is SGHDN, CDR2 FVKESK. Trimming took off 4 bases at V and 3 bases at J, with 9 bases between the two ends. CDR3 length equals 13 residues. CDR3 amino acids: CASSLERDTEAFF. The CDR3 nucleotides read TGTGCCAGCAGCCTAGAAAGGGACACTGAAGCTTTCTTT.

This chain joins TRBV9 and TRBJ1-2; D gene ambiguous. The CDR3 extends over 14 amino acids. Germline V gives CDR1 SGDLS, CDR2 YYNGEE. V shed 4 bases and J shed 4 bases, with 14 bases lying between them. CDR3 nucleotide sequence: TGTGCCAGCAGCCCCAGTGACCCCGGCTATGGCTACACCTTC. Encoded protein: CASSPSDPGYGYTF.

The chain combines TRBV7-9 with TRBJ1-2; 8 nucleotides match TRBD1. The CDR3 is 16 amino acids. With V trimmed by 4 bases and J by 4 bases, 11 bases remained unmatched. Germline CDR1 SEHNR, CDR2 FQNEAQ (reference sequence). The chain's CDR3 is CASSSVRGLIGYGYTF. CDR3 sequence (DNA): TGTGCCAGCAGCTCTGTCAGGGGGCTCATCGGCTATGGCTACACCTTC.

This chain uses TRBV6-5 with TRBJ2-7; TRBD2 is a possible D gene (5 bases). Germline V gives CDR1 MNHEY, CDR2 SVGAGI. Trimming stripped 4 bases from V and 7 bases from J, with 17 bases between. The CDR3 length is 14 residues. The CDR3 bases are TGTGCCAGCAGTTCCCGTCCCCGGGGTGGGGAGCAGTACTTC. Amino acids: CASSSRPRGGEQYF.

The V and J genes are TRBV7-9 and TRBJ1-1; TRBD1 is a possible D gene (5 bases). The V gene's germline CDR1 is SEHNR and CDR2 FQNEAQ (reference sequence). The CDR3 spans 15 residues. V lost 3 bases and J 5 bases, leaving 16 bases between the germline ends. The CDR3 reads CASSFPGRARTEAFF. The CDR3 bases are TGTGCCAGCAGCTTCCCCGGCAGGGCCAGGACTGAAGCTTTCTTT.

This rearrangement joins TRBV7-9 to TRBJ2-5, with D uncertain. V gave up 5 bases and J gave up 5 bases, with 9 bases separating them. Germline values: CDR1 SEHNR, CDR2 FQNEAQ (reference sequence). The CDR3 consists of 12 residues. CDR3 residues: CASSPRAETQYF. As DNA, the CDR3 is TGTGCCAGCAGCCCCCGGGCCGAGACCCAGTACTTC.

The chain is built from TRBV2 and TRBJ1-1; D might be TRBD1 (6 bases). The CDR3 spans 14 residues. V gave up 4 bases and J gave up 3 bases, with 12 bases separating them. Germline assignment: CDR1 SNHLY and CDR2 FYNNEI. The CDR3 DNA is TGTGCCAGCAGTGCGCGGGGGCCGGACACTGAAGCTTTCTTT. This sequence encodes CASSARGPDTEAFF.

The V and J genes are TRBV7-8 and TRBJ1-5; 8 nucleotides align to TRBD1. Trimming at V came to 1 base and at J to 7 bases, leaving 15 bases not matched to a gene. This CDR3 has 18 amino acids. Germline values: CDR1 SGHVS, CDR2 FQNEAQ. This CDR3 is CASSLESGTGFHRQPQHF. The CDR3 DNA reads as TGTGCCAGCAGCTTAGAATCCGGGACAGGCTTCCATCGGCAGCCCCAGCATTTT. Together with reference TRBV7-8 and TRBJ1-5, the CDR3 gives the full variable domain: GAGVSQSPRYKVAKRGQDVALRCDPISGHVSLFWYQQALGQGPEFLTYFQNEAQLDKSGLPSDRFFAERPEGSVSTLKIQRTQQEDSAVYLCASSLESGTGFHRQPQHFGDGTRLSIL.

J is TRBJ1-5 and V is TRBV6-2 or TRBV6-3, with D perhaps matching TRBD1 (5 bases). Per germline, CDR1 MNHEY and CDR2 SVGEGT. The CDR3 sequence is 15 residues long. Trimming removed 3 bases at V and 2 bases at J, with 11 bases between. For the CDR3, the DNA is TGTGCCAGCAGTTATGCACAGGCTGGCAATCAGCCCCAGCATTTT. This translates into CASSYAQAGNQPQHF.